This T cell receptor (beta chain) was retrieved from a study of CD8+CD57+ T cells in acquired aplastic anemia. Overall study: Mean yield of DNA from sorted CD4+ and CD8+ cells was 3.2 ug.

Genomic DNA provided the template from which TCR beta VDJ and CDR3 profiles were obtained. TCRdb fed the reads into MiXCR, producing one record per CDR3 protein. The sample includes under 200,000 distinct CDR3 sequences, under 55% seen only once; the top ten take around 3%. The CDR3 runs to 13 residues. The germline gives CDR1 MNHEY, CDR2 SVGAGI. In this sample, this clonotype turned up many times. Antigen specificity is unknown. Germline and junction disagree at one end, which may indicate a read error. Sequencing involved patients with CD8+CD57+ cell expansion previously shown by flow cytometry. There were no patients without severe acquired aplastic anemia. Findings and limits, study-wide: Shared by patients and controls, 25 to 30 CD8+ CDR3s were abundant in patients.

The sequence derives from a human donor with aplastic anemia. The rearrangement joins TRBV6-5 to TRBJ1-1; D perhaps matches TRBD1 (5 bases). Material: sorted CD4+, CD8+, or CD8+CD57+ T cells (not recorded which) from PBMCs. The CDR3 bases are TGTGCCAGCAGTAACTCCAGGGTCACTGAAGCTTTCTTT. Its translation is CASSNSRVTEAFF.